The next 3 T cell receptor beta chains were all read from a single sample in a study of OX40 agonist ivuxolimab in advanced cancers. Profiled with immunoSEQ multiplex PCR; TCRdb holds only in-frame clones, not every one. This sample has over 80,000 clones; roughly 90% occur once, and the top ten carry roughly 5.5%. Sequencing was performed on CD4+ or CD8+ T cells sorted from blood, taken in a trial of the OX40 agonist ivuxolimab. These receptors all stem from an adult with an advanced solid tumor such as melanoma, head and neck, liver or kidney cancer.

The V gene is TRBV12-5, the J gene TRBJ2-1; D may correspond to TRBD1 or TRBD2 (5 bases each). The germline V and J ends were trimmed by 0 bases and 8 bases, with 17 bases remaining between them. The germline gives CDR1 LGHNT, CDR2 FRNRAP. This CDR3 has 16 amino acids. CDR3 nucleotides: TGTGCTAGTGGTTTGGTACTCGGACCCGAGGGGCATGAGCAGTTCTTC. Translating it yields CASGLVLGPEGHEQFF. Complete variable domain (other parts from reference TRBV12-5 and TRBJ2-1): DARVTQTPRHKVTEMGQEVTMRCQPILGHNTVFWYRQTMMQGLELLAYFRNRAPLDDSGMPKDRFSAEMPDATLATLKIQPSEPRDSAVYFCASGLVLGPEGHEQFFGPGTRLTVL.

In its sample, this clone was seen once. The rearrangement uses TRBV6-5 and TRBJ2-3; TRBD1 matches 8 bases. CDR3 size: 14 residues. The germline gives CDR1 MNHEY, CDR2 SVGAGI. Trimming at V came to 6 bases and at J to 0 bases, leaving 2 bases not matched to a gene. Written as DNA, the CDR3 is TGTGCCAGCAGATACAGGGGGAGCACAGATACGCAGTATTTT. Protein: CASRYRGSTDTQYF.

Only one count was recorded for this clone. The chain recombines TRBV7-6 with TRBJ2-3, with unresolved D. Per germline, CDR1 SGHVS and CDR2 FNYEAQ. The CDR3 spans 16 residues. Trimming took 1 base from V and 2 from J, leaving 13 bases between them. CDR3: CASSLVALGPTDTQYF. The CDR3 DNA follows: TGTGCCAGCAGCTTAGTAGCCCTAGGCCCCACAGATACGCAGTATTTT. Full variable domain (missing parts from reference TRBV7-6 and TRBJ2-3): GAGVSQSPRYKVTKRGQDVALRCDPISGHVSLYWYRQALGQGPEFLTYFNYEAQQDKSGLPNDRFSAERPEGSISTLTIQRTEQRDSAMYRCASSLVALGPTDTQYFGPGTRLTVL.